What follows is one TCR beta chain and its context. This specimen belongs to a study of blood T cell repertoires in COVID-19. Germline-derived CDR1 and CDR2 are GTSNPN and SVGIG (reference sequence). This CDR3 contains 14 residues. With V trimmed by 7 bases and J by 1 base, 4 bases remained unmatched. In the source study's methods: Amplification of reference gene primers provided the estimated nucleated cell counts. Produced via immunoSEQ multiplex PCR; TCRdb's table is partial and in-frame only. The DNA was the basis for D and trimming; V, J and clone size are from that table. This table has more than 50,000 clones, roughly 87% appearing once.

The genes are TRBV30 and TRBJ1-3; 10 nucleotides match TRBD1. Sequenced: peripheral blood. The sequence came from a woman between 55 and 75 years old with acute or convalescent COVID-19. The chain's CDR3 is CALGQGFSGNTIYF. The CDR3 bases are TGTGCCTTGGGACAGGGGTTTTCTGGAAACACCATATATTTT.